This T cell receptor (beta chain) was obtained from a study of cytomegalovirus exposure and HLA in healthy donors. Regarding the study as a whole: The study recorded over 150 TCR beta chains that were cytomegalovirus-associated. Most TCRs appeared rarely, but some public TCRs recurred in many donors. Common viral pathogens were later found to be apparently linked to several of the most significant clusters. Compared with the roughly 670-donor mean, an Asian-associated ancestry cluster reportedly had fewer N-insertions, according to a later analysis.

This clone was detected once. Its antigen is not known. One junction end disagrees with the germline gene, perhaps due to a read error. 60 Vbeta and 13 Jbeta primers were used in PCR. Measured with immunoSEQ multiplex PCR; TCRdb has only the in-frame clones, and not every one. The table includes 180,000 or so clones, 80% detected once. Material for sequencing was PBMCs. The sequence was obtained from a girl aged 10-17 years in good health and CMV-seropositive.

CDR3 nucleotide sequence: TGTGCCTGGCAGGACAGGTGGGCGGGGTTAGGGTCCAAAAACATTCAGCACTTC. Protein sequence: CAWQDRWAGLGSKNIQHF. The rearrangement links TRBV30 to TRBJ2-4; tentatively, D is TRBD1 (7 bases). The CDR3 covers 18 residues. CDR1 GTSNPN and CDR2 SVGIG come from the germline V gene (reference sequence).